The present TCR beta chain was sequenced within a study of shared clonotypes between healthy human individuals. Findings of the study overall: Non-shared clonotypes showed lower generation probabilities than clonotypes common to all four donors. The rarefaction results pointed to incomplete sorted-subset sequencing despite large depth.

This CDR3 has 14 amino acids. The germline CDR1 and CDR2 sequences are SNHLY and FYNNEI. At deep level, the assay was performed. The assay was immunoSEQ multiplex PCR, and TCRdb's table has in-frame clones only and misses some. The data show about 2 million clones, roughly 95% seen once. Nashville, Tennessee was home to all donors, each a Caucasian adult. Note on this clone: Its antigen is unidentified. A much larger clone sits a single nucleotide away, making a read error possible.

Sequences were obtained from naive CD4+ T cells sorted from blood. Subset in this sample: CD45RA+ positively selected. The sequence came from a man younger than 35 in good health. The gene calls are TRBV2 and TRBJ1-2; 7 nucleotides agree with TRBD1. This CDR3 reads CASSSEGTVDGHTF. The DNA of the CDR3 is TGTGCCAGCAGTTCCGAGGGGACAGTTGATGGCCACACCTTC.